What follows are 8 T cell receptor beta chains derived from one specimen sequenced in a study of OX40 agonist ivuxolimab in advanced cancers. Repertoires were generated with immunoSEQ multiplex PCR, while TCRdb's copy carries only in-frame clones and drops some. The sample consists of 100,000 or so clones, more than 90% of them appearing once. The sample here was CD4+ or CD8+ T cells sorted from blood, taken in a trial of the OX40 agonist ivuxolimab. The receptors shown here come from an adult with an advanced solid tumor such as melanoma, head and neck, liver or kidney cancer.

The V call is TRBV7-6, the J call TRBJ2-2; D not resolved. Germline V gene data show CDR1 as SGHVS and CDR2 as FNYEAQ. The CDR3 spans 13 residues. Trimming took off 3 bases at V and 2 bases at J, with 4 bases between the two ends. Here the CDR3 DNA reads TGTGCCAGCAGCTTTACAAACACCGGGGAGCTGTTTTTT. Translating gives CASSFTNTGELFF. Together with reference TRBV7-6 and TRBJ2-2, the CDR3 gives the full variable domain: GAGVSQSPRYKVTKRGQDVALRCDPISGHVSLYWYRQALGQGPEFLTYFNYEAQQDKSGLPNDRFSAERPEGSISTLTIQRTEQRDSAMYRCASSFTNTGELFFGEGSRLTVL.

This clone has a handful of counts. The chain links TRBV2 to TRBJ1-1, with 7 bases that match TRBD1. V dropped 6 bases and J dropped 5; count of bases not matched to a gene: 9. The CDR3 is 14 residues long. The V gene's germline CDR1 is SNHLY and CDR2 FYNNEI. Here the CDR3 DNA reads TGTGCCAGCAGGAGACAGGGAGTAGAGACTGAAGCTTTCTTT. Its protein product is CASRRQGVETEAFF.

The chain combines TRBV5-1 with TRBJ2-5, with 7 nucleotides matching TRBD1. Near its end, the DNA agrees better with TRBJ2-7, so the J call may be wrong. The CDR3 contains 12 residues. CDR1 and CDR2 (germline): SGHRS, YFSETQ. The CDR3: CASSQGDYEQYF. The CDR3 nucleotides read TGCGCCAGCAGCCAGGGGGACTACGAGCAGTACTTC.

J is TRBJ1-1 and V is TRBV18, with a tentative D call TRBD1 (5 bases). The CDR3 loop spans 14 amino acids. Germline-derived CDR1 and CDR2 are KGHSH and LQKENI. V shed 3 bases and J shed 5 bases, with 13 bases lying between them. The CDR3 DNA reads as TGTGCCAGCTCACCGGGGAGCAGGGAGACTGAAGCTTTCTTT. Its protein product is CASSPGSRETEAFF.

The CDR3 loop reads CASSSRPYEQYF. CDR3 nucleotides: TGTGCCAGCAGTAGTCGACCCTACGAGCAGTACTTC. This chain uses TRBV6-5 with TRBJ2-7; D not resolved. The germline V and J ends were trimmed by 5 bases and 2 bases, with 7 bases remaining between them. CDR3 length: 12 residues. The germline gives CDR1 MNHEY, CDR2 SVGAGI.

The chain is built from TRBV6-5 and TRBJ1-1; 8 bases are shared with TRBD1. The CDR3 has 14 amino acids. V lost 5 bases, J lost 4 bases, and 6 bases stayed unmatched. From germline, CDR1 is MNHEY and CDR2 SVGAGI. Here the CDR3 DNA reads TGTGCCAGCAGTCCTACAGGGGGGGGCACTGAAGCTTTCTTT. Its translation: CASSPTGGGTEAFF.

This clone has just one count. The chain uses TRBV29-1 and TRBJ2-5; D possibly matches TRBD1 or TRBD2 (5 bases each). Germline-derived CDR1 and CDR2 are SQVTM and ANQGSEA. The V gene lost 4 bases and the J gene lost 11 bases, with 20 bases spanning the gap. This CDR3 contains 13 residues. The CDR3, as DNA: TGCAGCGTTGCCCCGGGACCGCCTGAGGAGCAGTACTTC. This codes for CSVAPGPPEEQYF.

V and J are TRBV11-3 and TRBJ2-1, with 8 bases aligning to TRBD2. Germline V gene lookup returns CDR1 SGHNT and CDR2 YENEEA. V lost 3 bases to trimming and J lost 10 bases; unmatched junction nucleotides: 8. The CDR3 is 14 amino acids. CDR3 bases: TGTGCCAGCAGCTTCCCGGGACTAGAGGAGGAGCAGTTCTTC. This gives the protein CASSFPGLEEEQFF.